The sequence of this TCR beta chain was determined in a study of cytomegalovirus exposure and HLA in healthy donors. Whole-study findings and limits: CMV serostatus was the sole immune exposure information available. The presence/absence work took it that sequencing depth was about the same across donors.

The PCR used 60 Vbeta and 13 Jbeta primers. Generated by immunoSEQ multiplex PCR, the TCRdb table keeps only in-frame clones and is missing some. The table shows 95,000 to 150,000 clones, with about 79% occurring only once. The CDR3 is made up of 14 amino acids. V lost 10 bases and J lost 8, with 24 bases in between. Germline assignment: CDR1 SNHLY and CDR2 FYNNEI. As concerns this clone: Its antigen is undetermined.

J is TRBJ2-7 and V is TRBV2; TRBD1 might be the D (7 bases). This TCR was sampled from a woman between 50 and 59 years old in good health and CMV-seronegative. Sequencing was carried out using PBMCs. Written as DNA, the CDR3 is TGTGCCACCAGCTCTCAGGGGGACGGGAGTAAGCAGTACTTC. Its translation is CATSSQGDGSKQYF.